This section outlines one T cell receptor (beta chain) sequence together with its context. Its target is unknown. The data originate from a study of shared clonotypes between healthy human individuals. Study background: Per donor, CD8 memory used one plate, CD8 naive used two, CD4 memory used three and CD4 naive used three. General study points: Memory subsets generally showed lower estimated richness than naive subsets. Some naive CD4 clonotypes, approximately 4.5%, turned up in common across a few donors.

Each subset's genomic DNA was shared equally among a number of immunoSEQ plates. The protocol was immunoSEQ multiplex PCR, while the TCRdb copy is restricted to in-frame clones and leaves out a portion. The sample includes 1,400,000 or so clones, around 98.5% of them seen just once. V was trimmed by 0 bases and J by 5 bases, leaving 9 bases between them. The V gene's germline CDR1 is SGHKS and CDR2 YYEKEE (reference sequence). The CDR3 has 14 amino acids. V gene TRBV5-5 combines with J gene TRBJ1-5; D uncertain. The sequence came from a man aged 25 to 40 in good health. The sequencing input was naive CD4+ T cells sorted from blood. Subset noted: CD45RA+ positively selected. This CDR3 reads CASSLGFADQPQHF. The CDR3 nucleotides are TGTGCCAGCAGCTTGGGGTTTGCGGATCAGCCCCAGCATTTT.